The sequence of this T cell receptor beta chain was determined in a study of CD8+ T cells in alopecia areata. Study background: Tofacitinib ran for 6 to 18 months before 6 months off drug. Overall study findings and caveats: Scalp and blood samples kept many expanded lesional clones throughout tofacitinib. Scalp clonality and expanded CD8+ clones among the top 100 showed significant decreases with tofacitinib.

Trimming at V came to 6 bases and at J to 7 bases, leaving 10 bases not matched to a gene. The germline gives CDR1 MDHEN, CDR2 SYDVKM. The CDR3 totals 15 residues. As concerns this clone: Its target is unknown.

cDNA reverse transcribed from extracted RNA served as the sequencing template. Repertoires were generated with immunoSEQ multiplex PCR, while TCRdb's copy carries only in-frame clones and drops some. The sample holds approximately 280,000 clones; 58% are singletons and the top ten take more than 1.5%. Sample treatment: oral pan-JAK inhibitor, 5-10 mg twice daily. This specimen was CD4+ T cells sorted from blood, taken at week 24, from a patient treated with tofacitinib. The chain couples TRBV28 to TRBJ2-7; 12 bases are shared with TRBD1. This TCR came from a human donor with alopecia areata. CDR3 bases: TGTGCCAGCAGCCCCATGGGACAGGGGGCGAAGGAGCAGTACTTC. This codes for CASSPMGQGAKEQYF.